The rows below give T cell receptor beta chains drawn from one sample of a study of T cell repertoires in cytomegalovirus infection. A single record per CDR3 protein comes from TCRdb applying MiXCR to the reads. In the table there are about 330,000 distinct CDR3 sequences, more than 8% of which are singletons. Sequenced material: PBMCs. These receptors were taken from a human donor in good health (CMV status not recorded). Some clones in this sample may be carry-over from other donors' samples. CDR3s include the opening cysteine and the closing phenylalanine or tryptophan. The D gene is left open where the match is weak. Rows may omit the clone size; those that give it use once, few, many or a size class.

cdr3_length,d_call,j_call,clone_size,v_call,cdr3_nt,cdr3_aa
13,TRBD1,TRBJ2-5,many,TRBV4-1,TGTGCCAGCAGCCAGGACAGGGGTGAGACCCAGTACTTC,CASSQDRGETQYF
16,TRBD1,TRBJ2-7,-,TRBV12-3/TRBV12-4,TGTGCCAGCAGGGGGATTACAGGGGATAAATCCTACGAGCAGTACTTC,CASRGITGDKSYEQYF
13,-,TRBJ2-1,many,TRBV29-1,TGCAGCGTTGAAGAGGGGTCCCGAGGTGAGCAGTTCTTC,CSVEEGSRGEQFF
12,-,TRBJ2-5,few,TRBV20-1,TGCAGCGCCAGTGGACAGCAAGAGACCCAGTACTTC,CSASGQQETQYF
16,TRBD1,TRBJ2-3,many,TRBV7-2,TGTGCCAGCAGCTGGACAGGGGGCGAAGGGGCAGATACGCAGTATTTT,CASSWTGGEGADTQYF
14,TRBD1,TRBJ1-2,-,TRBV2,TGTGCCAGCAGAGGACAGGGCGGTAACTATGGCTACACCTTC,CASRGQGGNYGYTF
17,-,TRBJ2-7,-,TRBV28,TGTGCCAGCAGTTTAACCTTTTTTGGGGGGCGAGGGTTCGAGCAGTACTTC,CASSLTFFGGRGFEQYF
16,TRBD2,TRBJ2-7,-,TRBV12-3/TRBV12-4,TGTGCCAGCAGTTTCCCCCCGGGACTAGCGGGTTACGAGCAGTACTTC,CASSFPPGLAGYEQYF
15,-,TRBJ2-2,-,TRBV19,TGTGCCAGTAGTATGGGACACCTAGTCACCGGGGAGCTGTTTTTT,CASSMGHLVTGELFF
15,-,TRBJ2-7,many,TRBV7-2,TGTGCCAGCAGCCGGGACACAAGGGGCTCCTACGAGCAGTACTTC,CASSRDTRGSYEQYF
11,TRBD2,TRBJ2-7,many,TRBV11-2,TGTGCCAGCAGCCGCGGGGGAGAGCAGTACTTC,CASSRGGEQYF